The 24 T cell receptor beta chains presented below share a single source sample, sequenced in a study of cytomegalovirus exposure and HLA in healthy donors. The study ran its PCR with 60 Vbeta and 13 Jbeta primers. The method was immunoSEQ multiplex PCR; TCRdb's version includes in-frame clones alone and lacks a portion of them. Of fewer than 45,000 clones in the sample, about two thirds were seen once. The material sequenced was PBMCs. Receptor source: a woman in her twenties or thirties in good health and CMV-seronegative.

The table lists this clone with a few counts. This chain uses TRBV6-1 with TRBJ1-4, with D tentatively TRBD1 (6 bases). The CDR3 has 15 amino acids. V lost 4 bases, J lost 1 base, and 10 bases lay in between. Looked up from germline, CDR1 is MNHNS and CDR2 is SASEGT. The CDR3 DNA follows: TGTGCCAGCAGTGCTCAGGGGAAAACTAATGAAAAACTGTTTTTT. Protein product: CASSAQGKTNEKLFF.

CDR3 coding DNA: TGTGCCAGCAGTGGACAGGCCTTAAACTATGGCTACACCTTC. It is translated as CASSGQALNYGYTF. The V and J genes are TRBV2 and TRBJ1-2; a weak D match, TRBD1 (6 bases). CDR1 and CDR2 from the germline V gene are SNHLY and FYNNEI. Trimming removed 4 bases at V and 2 bases at J, with 11 bases between. CDR3 size: 14 residues. Looking up the rest from reference TRBV2 and TRBJ1-2 gives the full variable domain: EPEVTQTPSHQVTQMGQEVILRCVPISNHLYFYWYRQILGQKVEFLVSFYNNEISEKSEIFDDQFSVERPDGSNFTLKIRSTKLEDSAMYFCASSGQALNYGYTFGSGTRLTVV.

This chain uses TRBV6-1 with TRBJ2-7; 9 nucleotides match TRBD1. The CDR3 loop spans 14 amino acids. With 7 bases clipped from V and 3 bases from J, the junction kept 7 bases outside the gene matches. Germline CDR1 and CDR2: MNHNS and SASEGT. This CDR3 reads CASITGGNDYEQYF. As DNA, the CDR3 is TGTGCCAGCATCACAGGGGGCAATGACTACGAGCAGTACTTC.

This clone was detected a few times. The chain links TRBV2 to TRBJ2-1, with TRBD2 as a possible D gene (6 bases). V gave up 10 bases and J gave up 6 bases, with 19 bases separating them. CDR1 and CDR2 (germline): SNHLY, FYNNEI. The CDR3 spans 14 residues. CDR3 bases: TGTGCCACCCCAGGGAGCGGGTCTGGCAATGAGCAGTTCTTC. This encodes CATPGSGSGNEQFF.

The chain is built from TRBV11-1 and TRBJ2-1, with TRBD2 identical over 10 bases. Germline values: CDR1 SGHAT, CDR2 FQDESV (reference sequence). There are 14 residues in the CDR3. With 4 bases clipped from V and 9 bases from J, the junction kept 6 bases outside the gene matches. CDR3: CASSWTSGVAEQFF. The CDR3 bases are TGTGCCAGCAGCTGGACTAGCGGAGTCGCTGAGCAGTTCTTC. The whole variable domain, remainder taken from reference TRBV11-1 and TRBJ2-1, is EAEVAQSPRYKITEKSQAVAFWCDPISGHATLYWYRQILGQGPELLVQFQDESVVDDSQLPKDRFSAERLKGVDSTLKIQPAELGDSAMYLCASSWTSGVAEQFFGPGTRLTVL.

The CDR3 nucleotides are TGTGCCTGGAGTGGGGGGACACCGAGCTACGAGCAGTACTTC. It is translated as CAWSGGTPSYEQYF. J is TRBJ2-7 and V is TRBV30; tentatively, D is TRBD1 (6 bases). CDR1 is GTSNPN and CDR2 is SVGIG in the germline V gene (reference sequence). This CDR3 has 14 residues. Trimming removed 1 base from V and 3 bases from J, with 13 bases in between.

This clone was detected a few times. The rearrangement links TRBV4-1 to TRBJ1-6; no clear D gene. Germline-derived CDR1 and CDR2 are MGHRA and YSYEKL. Trimming removed 1 base from V and 8 bases from J, with 12 bases in between. The CDR3 totals 15 residues. The CDR3 loop reads CASSQGLREHSPLHF. The CDR3 nucleotides read TGCGCCAGCAGCCAAGGTCTCCGGGAACATTCACCCCTCCACTTT.

The gene calls are TRBV4-2 and TRBJ1-4; the D is unclear. The CDR3 loop spans 15 amino acids. CDR1 LGHNA and CDR2 YNFKEQ come from the germline V gene. V dropped 0 bases and J dropped 8 bases, with 13 bases sitting between them. CDR3 amino acids: CASSQEGGLREKLFF. The CDR3 nucleotides are TGTGCCAGCAGCCAAGAGGGAGGGCTTCGGGAAAAACTGTTTTTT.

The sample holds one count of this clone. The chain couples TRBV6-1 to TRBJ1-5, with 9 positions matching TRBD1. The CDR3 runs 15 residues. With 5 bases clipped from V and 7 bases from J, the junction kept 9 bases outside the gene matches. The V gene's germline CDR1 is MNHNS and CDR2 SASEGT. CDR3 sequence reads: CASSSTGGAWQPQHF. CDR3 coding DNA: TGTGCCAGCAGTTCTACAGGGGGCGCGTGGCAGCCCCAGCATTTT.

The chain carries TRBV10-3 and TRBJ1-5, with D perhaps TRBD1 (5 bases). Germline CDR1 and CDR2: ENHRY and SYGVKD. CDR3 length: 16 amino acids. V was shortened by 0 bases and J by 2 bases, with 11 bases between the two germline ends. The CDR3 region has the DNA TGTGCCATCAGTGAGTCGGGGGGTCCGGGCAATCAGCCCCAGCATTTT. Its translation: CAISESGGPGNQPQHF.

This clone has just a few counts. The chain carries TRBV19 and TRBJ2-7, with 7 bases matching TRBD1. V was pared by 4 bases and J by 3 bases, with 6 bases of the junction left unmatched. Germline V lookup: CDR1 LNHDA, CDR2 SQIVND (reference sequence). The CDR3 covers 14 residues. CDR3 region: CASSTKTGIYEQYF. As DNA, the CDR3 is TGTGCCAGTAGTACAAAGACAGGGATCTACGAGCAGTACTTC.

This sequence joins TRBV5-1 and TRBJ2-5; D gene uncertain. Per the germline V gene, CDR1 is SGHRS and CDR2 is YFSETQ. The CDR3 covers 13 residues. V gave up 3 bases and J gave up 0 bases, with 6 bases separating them. The CDR3 nucleotides read TGCGCCAGCAGCTGGCAGGACCAAGAGACCCAGTACTTC. Translated, it gives CASSWQDQETQYF.

V and J are TRBV10-3 and TRBJ1-1; no definite D call. The length of the CDR3 is 12 residues. Germline CDR1 and CDR2: ENHRY and SYGVKD. Between the trimmed V and J ends, which lost 0 bases and 7 bases, there was a span of 6 bases. CDR3 sequence: CAISESADEAFF. The CDR3 DNA sequence: TGTGCCATCAGTGAGTCGGCAGATGAAGCTTTCTTT.

This clone was counted only a few times. This chain uses TRBV6-9 with TRBJ2-4; possibly TRBD2 for D (6 bases). Germline CDR1 is MNHGY and CDR2 is SVAAGI. This CDR3 is 15 amino acids long. The V and J ends lost 10 bases and 0 bases respectively, with 16 bases between them. In DNA, the CDR3 is TGTGCCACTTCCGGAGGGCCCGTAGCCAAAAACATTCAGTACTTC. It is translated as CATSGGPVAKNIQYF.

The chain has TRBV5-4 and TRBJ2-5, with 10 bases identical to TRBD1. CDR1 SGHNT and CDR2 YYREEE come from the germline V gene (reference sequence). The J segment lost 2 bases and the V segment lost 0 bases, leaving 7 bases of the junction unmatched. CDR3 length equals 17 residues. CDR3 loop: CASSLGQGAGVQETQYF. The CDR3 DNA is TGTGCCAGCAGCTTGGGACAGGGGGCTGGGGTTCAAGAGACCCAGTACTTC.

This clone was detected only a few times. The chain employs TRBV6-5 and TRBJ1-1; D perhaps matches TRBD1 (5 bases). Trimming took off 5 bases at V and 4 bases at J, with 14 bases between the two ends. This CDR3 is built from 14 residues. In germline, CDR1 is MNHEY, CDR2 SVGAGI. The CDR3 sequence is CASSLQGSLTEAFF. CDR3 nucleotides: TGTGCCAGCAGTCTTCAGGGAAGTCTCACTGAAGCTTTCTTT.

V is TRBV2 and J is TRBJ1-5; 9 bases align to TRBD1. The trim removed 4 bases at V and 1 base at J, leaving 5 bases unmatched. The CDR3 is made up of 16 amino acids. Germline V gene data show CDR1 as SNHLY and CDR2 as FYNNEI. CDR3 coding DNA: TGTGCCAGCAGTGTTACAGGGGGCACGAGCAATCAGCCCCAGCATTTT. Residues: CASSVTGGTSNQPQHF.

V and J are TRBV18 and TRBJ2-3; 7 positions agree with TRBD2. Losses at the gene ends were 2 bases for V and 3 bases for J; bases not matched to a gene: 8. The germline V gene has CDR1 KGHSH and CDR2 LQKENI. This CDR3 has 16 residues. The CDR3: CASSPRGPGGTDTQYF. In DNA form, the CDR3 reads TGTGCCAGCTCACCAAGAGGGCCCGGGGGGACAGATACGCAGTATTTT.

V usage is TRBV13 and J usage is TRBJ2-3; 8 bases agree with TRBD2. The V segment lost 5 bases and the J segment 2 bases; nucleotides outside the gene matches: 6. CDR3 length equals 15 residues. Germline lookup yields CDR1 PRHDT and CDR2 FYEKMQ (reference sequence). CDR3 bases: TGTGCCAGCAGCCTAACGACTAGCGTCACAGATACGCAGTATTTT. Its protein product is CASSLTTSVTDTQYF.

The chain employs TRBV2 and TRBJ1-2; D may be TRBD1 (5 bases). Germline V gene sequence: CDR1 SNHLY, CDR2 FYNNEI. The CDR3 covers 15 residues. Trimming removed 6 bases from V and 5 bases from J, with 19 bases in between. CDR3 region: CASSQMGGGPYGYTF. The CDR3 nucleotides read TGTGCCAGCAGCCAAATGGGGGGGGGACCTTATGGCTACACCTTC.

This clone was recorded a few times. This chain joins TRBV19 and TRBJ1-1; no clear D. This CDR3 is 16 amino acids long. The V gene lost 9 bases and the J gene lost 4 bases, with 24 bases spanning the gap. Germline V lookup: CDR1 LNHDA, CDR2 SQIVND (reference sequence). The CDR3 DNA is TGTGCCAGCACGTTGACCCCGAGCGTTTTGGGCACTGAAGCTTTCTTT. Translation gives CASTLTPSVLGTEAFF.

The V call is TRBV11-2, the J call TRBJ1-5, with D possibly matching TRBD1 (6 bases). The CDR3 sequence is 15 residues long. The V end lost 3 bases, the J end lost 4 bases, and 13 bases lay between the germline ends. Germline-derived CDR1 and CDR2 are SGHAT and FQNNGV. The CDR3 sequence is CASSFGRGTNQPQHF. In nucleotides, the CDR3 is TGTGCCAGCAGCTTCGGCAGGGGAACAAATCAGCCCCAGCATTTT.

This clone occurred once. The rearrangement joins TRBV2 to TRBJ2-7; the D gene is possibly TRBD1 (6 bases). Germline V gene sequence: CDR1 SNHLY, CDR2 FYNNEI. This CDR3 has 13 residues. Trimming pared 5 bases from V and 3 bases from J, leaving 11 bases between. The CDR3 region is CASSRTEIYEQYF. CDR3 DNA: TGTGCCAGCAGTCGGACAGAAATCTACGAGCAGTACTTC.

Only a few counts were recorded for this clone. The chain links TRBV30 to TRBJ1-1; the D is unclear. V was trimmed by 0 bases and J by 7 bases, leaving 9 bases between them. The CDR3 length is 12 residues. Germline V gene sequence: CDR1 GTSNPN, CDR2 SVGIG (reference sequence). This CDR3 is CAWSVSSFEAFF. In DNA, the CDR3 is TGTGCCTGGAGTGTTTCTAGTTTTGAAGCTTTCTTT.